This T cell receptor beta chain was profiled in a study of CXCR3-negative and CXCR3-positive naive CD8 T cells. Study details: Per library, roughly 1.6 +/- 0.3 million reads; some 140 million TRB reads overall.

Study results and caveats: No difference in surface CD5 was seen between naive subsets, and TCR strength was inferred from TRB CDR3 properties. CXCR3-positive naive cells had more hydrophobic TRB CDR3s than CXCR3-negative naive cells. Naive CXCR3-positive and CXCR3-negative cells shared TRBV-TRBJ usage; memory cells diverged.

Naive CD8+ T lymphocytes were specified as CD45RO-CCR7+CD27+CD95-. The CDR3 extends over 14 amino acids. Germline V gene lookup returns CDR1 LNHNV and CDR2 YYDKDF (reference sequence). About this clonotype: Its antigen is currently unknown.

TRB cDNA was prepared as libraries by UMI-labeled 5' RACE. TCRdb re-analyzed the 5' RACE reads; it lists each CDR3 protein once, without DNA. Its table lists approximately 100,000 distinct CDR3 sequences. The receptor comes from a human donor in good health. Some clones in this sample may be carry-over from other donors' samples. The sample taken for sequencing was naive CXCR3+ CD8+ T cells from blood. Subset meaning: CD45RO-CCR7+CD27+CD95- naive CD8+ T cells expressing CXCR3 (TNR3+). The rearrangement links TRBV15 to TRBJ1-6. The CDR3 region is CATSRVSAGSPLHF.